This T cell receptor beta chain was sequenced for a study of CD8 T cells in Susac syndrome. Background on the study: Patients with Susac syndrome were therapy-naive, treated with corticosteroids, or treated with intravenous immunoglobulin alone when blood was collected.

An input of about 0.5 to 1 ug of RNA was subjected to reverse transcription using random hexamers. Amplification of TCR beta CDR3 across 54 Vbeta and 13 Jbeta was performed with immunoSEQ multiplex PCR. TCRdb re-called the immunoSEQ multiplex PCR reads with MiXCR, one entry per CDR3 protein. The sample consists of some 150,000 distinct CDR3 sequences, approximately 95% of them appearing once. V lost 3 bases and J 3 bases, leaving 14 bases between the germline ends. CDR3 length: 14 residues. In germline, CDR1 is DFQATT, CDR2 SNEGSKA (reference sequence). Findings and caveats of the study: Within Susac syndrome CD4+ T cell repertoires, clonal expansion was not evident.

As for this clonotype: Its target is unknown.

TEMRA cells were FACS-enriched, while CD8+ and CD4+ T cells were negatively isolated. Sequencing was performed on CD4+ T cells from PBMCs. The chain combines TRBV20-1 with TRBJ1-1, with a tentative D call TRBD1 (6 bases). The source of this sequence is a human donor with Susac syndrome. The CDR3: CSARGARGDTEAFF. The CDR3 DNA reads as TGCAGTGCTAGGGGGGCCCGGGGGGACACTGAAGCTTTCTTT.